Following are 19 T cell receptor beta chains from one sample sequenced in a study of prognosis after radiotherapy for stage I lung cancer. Genomic DNA was subjected to two-round multiplex PCR for amplification of TCR beta CDR3. Primers specific to each TRBV and TRBJ gene drove first-round PCR. MiXCR was run by TCRdb on the multiplex PCR reads, yielding one entry per CDR3 protein. Of 20,000 to 30,000 distinct CDR3 sequences in the sample, around 36% were seen once. Here the sequenced sample was PBMCs, taken before or after stereotactic body radiation therapy (not recorded which). These receptors were taken from a donor of 50 years or more with non-small cell lung cancer.

J is TRBJ2-5 and V is TRBV7-3, with no clear D. V lost 2 bases and J 5 bases, leaving 9 bases between the germline ends. The CDR3 loop spans 13 amino acids. The germline V gene has CDR1 SGHTA and CDR2 FQGTGA. The CDR3 DNA reads as TGTGCCAGCAGCTTATTTGTGGGGGAGACCCAGTACTTC. Translation gives CASSLFVGETQYF.

This clonotype was observed many times. The chain is built from TRBV6-5 and TRBJ2-7; 7 nucleotides align to TRBD2. With 4 bases clipped from V and 2 bases from J, the junction kept 8 bases outside the gene matches. The CDR3 extends over 15 amino acids. Germline assignment: CDR1 MNHEY and CDR2 SVGAGI. Written as DNA, the CDR3 is TGTGCCAGCAGTTCCAGGGAGGGTTATACCTACGAGCAGTACTTC. Translated: CASSSREGYTYEQYF.

This clonotype appeared a few times. V usage is TRBV9 and J usage is TRBJ2-3; 8 positions match TRBD2. CDR1 is SGDLS and CDR2 is YYNGEE in the germline V gene. V was pared by 3 bases and J by 11 bases, with 17 bases of the junction left unmatched. The CDR3 is 16 residues long. CDR3 amino acids: CASSAGGTAPYIGQYF. CDR3 DNA: TGTGCCAGCAGCGCGGGGGGGACTGCCCCCTATATCGGGCAGTATTTT.

The chain carries TRBV9 and TRBJ2-5; 10 bases agree with TRBD2. Looked up from germline, CDR1 is SGDLS and CDR2 is YYNGEE. J was trimmed by 4 bases and V by 2 bases; bases with no gene match: 2. This CDR3 has 14 residues. The CDR3 protein is CASSVRLAGETQYF. CDR3 coding DNA: TGTGCCAGCAGCGTGCGACTAGCGGGAGAGACCCAGTACTTC. Together with reference TRBV9 and TRBJ2-5, the CDR3 gives the full variable domain: DSGVTQTPKHLITATGQRVTLRCSPRSGDLSVYWYQQSLDQGLQFLIQYYNGEERAKGNILERFSAQQFPDLHSELNLSSLELGDSALYFCASSVRLAGETQYFGPGTRLLVL.

Worth noting for this clonotype: A read error may explain this, as a much larger clone is one base away. This chain connects TRBV7-9 to TRBJ2-2, with D perhaps TRBD1 (5 bases). The CDR3 spans 17 residues. V was clipped by 3 bases and J by 1 base, with 15 bases between them. The germline V gene encodes CDR1 SEHNR and CDR2 FQNEAQ (reference sequence). CDR3 DNA sequence: TGTGCCAGCAGCTTCCCCCTGGGGCGCCTGAACACCGGGGAGCTGTTTTTT. Translating it yields CASSFPLGRLNTGELFF.

The chain carries TRBV25-1 and TRBJ2-3, with a weak D call TRBD2 (5 bases). From germline, CDR1 is MGHDK and CDR2 SYGVNS. V lost 5 bases and J 10 bases, leaving 25 bases between the germline ends. This CDR3 has 16 amino acids. CDR3 bases: TGTGCCAGCAGTCCCGGTCTCGCGACCGGGGTATTTGCGCAGTATTTT. This encodes CASSPGLATGVFAQYF.

Worth noting for this clonotype: A much larger clone differs by one base, so this may be a read error. CDR3 sequence: CASSSNLAGVGIQYF. CDR3 DNA: TGTGCCAGCAGCTCGAATCTAGCGGGAGTTGGGATTCAGTACTTC. The chain combines TRBV7-2 with TRBJ2-4; 10 bases match TRBD2. Germline V gives CDR1 SGHTA, CDR2 FQGNSA. J lost 10 bases, V lost 4 bases, and 10 bases had no gene match. CDR3 length: 15 amino acids.

This clonotype was counted ten times or more. This chain uses TRBV20-1 with TRBJ2-3; possible D gene TRBD1, 5 bases. The CDR3 is 16 residues long. V shed 0 bases and J shed 0 bases, with 13 bases lying between them. Germline-derived CDR1 and CDR2 are DFQATT and SNEGSKA (reference sequence). The CDR3 spells CSAREYLRGSTDTQYF. The DNA of the CDR3 is TGCAGTGCTAGAGAGTACCTAAGGGGTAGCACAGATACGCAGTATTTT.

The chain links TRBV24-1 to TRBJ1-2, with D perhaps matching TRBD1 (5 bases). Germline CDR1 is KGHDR and CDR2 is SFDVKD. V was cut by 4 bases and J by 0 bases, with 14 bases left in between. CDR3 size: 16 residues. The CDR3 nucleotides read TGTGCCACCAGTGACTTCGACAGCGGAACTAACTATGGCTACACCTTC. Translation gives CATSDFDSGTNYGYTF.

The rearrangement links TRBV11-2 to TRBJ2-5; TRBD2 matches at 11 bases. Trimming at V came to 4 bases and at J to 0 bases, leaving 7 bases not matched to a gene. The germline V gene encodes CDR1 SGHAT and CDR2 FQNNGV. This CDR3 has 17 amino acids. For the CDR3, the DNA is TGTGCCAGCAGCTATAGCGGGAGGGCCTTGTACCAAGAGACCCAGTACTTC. It codes for CASSYSGRALYQETQYF.

This sequence joins TRBV6-2 or TRBV6-3 and TRBJ2-1, with TRBD1 matching over 7 bases. CDR1 and CDR2 from the germline V gene are MNHEY and SVGEGT. Trimming cost V 1 base and J 0 bases; bases outside gene matches: 9. The CDR3 is 18 residues long. The CDR3 here is CASSYYMLRDSSYNEQFF. Here the CDR3 DNA reads TGTGCCAGCAGTTACTATATGTTGAGGGACAGCTCCTACAATGAGCAGTTCTTC.

A word on this clonotype: The germline gene is not matched at one end of the junction; a read error may be the cause. This rearrangement joins TRBV29-1 to TRBJ2-1; 13 bases map to TRBD2. Germline CDR1 and CDR2: SQVTM and ANQGSEA. The CDR3 has 11 amino acids. CDR3 region: CSAEGLAGLVF. CDR3 nucleotides: TGCAGCGCTGAGGGACTAGCGGGATTAGTCTTC.

The rearrangement joins TRBV4-3 to TRBJ2-7; D unresolved. CDR1 and CDR2 (germline): LGHNA, YSLEER. The CDR3 covers 16 residues. Trimming cost V 0 bases and J 6 bases, with 18 bases left between them. The DNA for the CDR3 is TGCGCCAGCAGCCAAGAAGGGTCCAGGATCGCGAGCGAGCAGTACTTC. This sequence encodes CASSQEGSRIASEQYF.

The rearrangement links TRBV13 to TRBJ2-3, with a possible D match to TRBD2 (5 bases). V lost 4 bases and J lost 6, with 20 bases in between. The CDR3 consists of 16 residues. The germline gives CDR1 PRHDT, CDR2 FYEKMQ (reference sequence). The CDR3 reads CASSSHQAVLGDTQYF. CDR3 in DNA: TGTGCCAGCAGCTCCCACCAAGCGGTCCTGGGGGATACGCAGTATTTT.

This clonotype was found many times. The rearrangement joins TRBV12-5 to TRBJ1-1; TRBD1 agrees at 7 bases. The ends lost 0 bases at V and 0 bases at J; junction bases unmatched: 4. The CDR3 contains 16 residues. Germline V gene lookup returns CDR1 LGHNT and CDR2 FRNRAP. CDR3 protein: CASGLVPGTVNTEAFF. CDR3 DNA sequence: TGTGCTAGTGGTTTGGTACCCGGGACAGTGAACACTGAAGCTTTCTTT.

The chain recombines TRBV20-1 with TRBJ2-7, with D uncertain. In germline, CDR1 is DFQATT, CDR2 SNEGSKA (reference sequence). The CDR3 has 14 residues. V was pared by 3 bases and J by 2 bases, with 14 bases between. The CDR3 sequence is CSASAPCPPYEQYF. The CDR3 DNA sequence: TGCAGTGCTAGTGCCCCGTGCCCACCCTACGAGCAGTACTTC.

The CDR3 loop reads CASGVQGGNHLQHF. The DNA for the CDR3 is TGTGCCAGCGGGGTACAGGGTGGCAATCATCTCCAGCATTTT. The genes are TRBV6-2 or TRBV6-3 and TRBJ1-5; tentatively, D is TRBD1 (6 bases). The CDR3 is made up of 14 amino acids. V was trimmed by 8 bases and J by 12 bases, leaving 23 bases between them. Germline V CDR1 and CDR2: MNHEY, SVGEGT.

This clonotype was picked up many times. The chain carries TRBV4-2 and TRBJ1-2; TRBD1 matches 12 bases. V was pared by 1 base and J by 7 bases, with 4 bases of the junction left unmatched. Germline CDR1 LGHNA, CDR2 YNFKEQ. This CDR3 comprises 15 residues. CDR3 amino acids: CASSQGGQGAAGYTF. Written as DNA, the CDR3 is TGTGCCAGCAGCCAAGGGGGACAGGGGGCGGCTGGCTACACCTTC.

This clonotype was counted many times. This chain uses TRBV7-2 with TRBJ2-2; D unresolved. Trimming pared 1 base from V and 4 bases from J, leaving 10 bases between. The germline V gene has CDR1 SGHTA and CDR2 FQGNSA. The CDR3 extends over 15 amino acids. This chain's CDR3 is CASSLGRYGTGELFF. The CDR3 DNA reads TGTGCCAGCAGCTTAGGTCGATACGGCACCGGGGAGCTGTTTTTT. The whole variable domain, remainder taken from reference TRBV7-2 and TRBJ2-2, is GAGVSQSPSNKVTEKGKDVELRCDPISGHTALYWYRQSLGQGLEFLIYFQGNSAPDKSGLPSDRFSAERTGGSVSTLTIQRTQQEDSAVYLCASSLGRYGTGELFFGEGSRLTVL.